This T cell receptor (beta chain) emerged from a study of blood T cell repertoires in COVID-19. As for the study in general: Material from acute and convalescent COVID-19 was sourced from the United States, Italy and Spain. Sources were T cells, B-cell-depleted T cells, or PBMCs; the material itself was cDNA or gDNA.

As to this clone: Other DNA sequences within the sample encode an identical CDR3.

V lost 6 bases and J lost 0, with 9 bases in between. Per germline, CDR1 MDHEN and CDR2 SYDVKM. The length of the CDR3 is 13 residues. In the study's own analysis: Estimation of nucleated cell counts was performed using reference gene primer amplification. Clones were sequenced by immunoSEQ multiplex PCR, and TCRdb holds only the in-frame ones, with some missing. D and trimming come from the DNA, and the V and J calls and clone size come from that table. The sample consists of around 270,000 clones, 85% to 90% of them appearing once. This clonotype was obtained from a man aged 25-40 years with acute or convalescent COVID-19. The chain employs TRBV28 and TRBJ2-7; a weak D match, TRBD1 (6 bases). Sequencing was performed on peripheral blood. CDR3 sequence reads: CASRATGSYEQYF. The CDR3 DNA follows: TGTGCCAGCAGGGCGACAGGCTCCTACGAGCAGTACTTC.